The present TCR beta chain was sequenced within a study of shared clonotypes between healthy human individuals. The naive CD8 fraction comprised CD45RO-negative cells positively selected for CCR7 and excluded terminally differentiated effector memory CD45RA+ cells. This CDR3 spans 10 amino acids. The V end lost 8 bases, the J end lost 7 bases, and 8 bases lay between the germline ends. The germline CDR1 and CDR2 sequences are MDHEN and SYDVKM. The data were produced by immunoSEQ multiplex PCR, yet TCRdb's version contains in-frame clones alone and is incomplete. The top ten clones hold about 24% of a sample with about 820,000 clones, almost 95% of them seen once.

The clonotype comes from a man aged 25-45 years in good health. Input material: naive CD8+ T cells sorted from blood. The chain employs TRBV28 and TRBJ2-5; D gene unclear. The chain's CDR3 is CASAKGTQYF. The DNA for the CDR3 is TGTGCCAGCGCTAAGGGGACCCAGTACTTC.